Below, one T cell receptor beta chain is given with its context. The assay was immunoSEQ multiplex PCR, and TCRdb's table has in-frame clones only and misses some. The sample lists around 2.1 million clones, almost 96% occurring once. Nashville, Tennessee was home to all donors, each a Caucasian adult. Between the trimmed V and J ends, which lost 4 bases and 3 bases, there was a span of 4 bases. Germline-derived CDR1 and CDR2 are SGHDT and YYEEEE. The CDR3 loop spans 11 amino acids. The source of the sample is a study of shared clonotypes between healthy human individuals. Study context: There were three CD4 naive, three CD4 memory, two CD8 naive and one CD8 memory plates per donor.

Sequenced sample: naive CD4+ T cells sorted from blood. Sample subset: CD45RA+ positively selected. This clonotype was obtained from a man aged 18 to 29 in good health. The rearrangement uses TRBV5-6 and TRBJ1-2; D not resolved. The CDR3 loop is CASSRDYGYTF. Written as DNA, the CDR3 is TGTGCCAGCAGCCGCGACTATGGCTACACCTTC.